This TCR beta chain stems from a study of T cell clonotyping in hematopoietic cell transplantation. Study-wide background: Recipients' pretransplant samples followed cytoreduction. Study-wide findings and caveats: Higher Inverse Simpson Index values in graft donor and pretransplant recipient predicted broader posttransplant TCR diversity. After transplant, recipient diversity fell while pathologically expanded clonotypes grew through day 180.

The CDR3 has 15 residues. Trimming at V came to 0 bases and at J to 1 base, leaving 2 bases not matched to a gene. Germline CDR1 is SGHRS and CDR2 is YFSETQ. The sample's time point: recipient sample about 28 days before transplant, after cytoreduction. Samples: about 28 days before transplant, then days 30, 100 and 180 after. Here immunoSEQ multiplex PCR was the method, and the copy in TCRdb shows in-frame clones only, minus some. The sample holds approximately 3,100 clones; approximately 96% are singletons and the top ten take around 1.7%. Regarding this clone: The antigen remains undetermined.

This sequence was found in a woman aged 45-65 years with chronic myeloid leukemia. Some clones in this sample may be carry-over from other donors' samples. The V and J genes are TRBV5-1 and TRBJ1-1; 8 bases are a match to TRBD1. Sequencing was performed on peripheral blood mononuclear cells, taken before stem cell transplant. CDR3 amino acids: CASSLGDRTNTEAFF. The CDR3 coding sequence is TGCGCCAGCAGCTTGGGGGACAGGACGAACACTGAAGCTTTCTTT.